The rows below give T cell receptor beta chains drawn from one sample of a study of blood T cells in healthy people across ages. TCRdb passed the 5' RACE reads through MiXCR, listing each CDR3 protein once. The data contain roughly 570,000 distinct CDR3 sequences, approximately 27% of them singletons. The sample was blood. These receptors originate from a woman aged 70 to 79 in good health. CDR3s include the opening cysteine and the closing phenylalanine or tryptophan. Each record gives: V gene, CDR3 protein.

TRBV30 CACTLIGNDQFF
TRBV29-1 CSVVALSSDTDTQYF
TRBV3-1 CASSQGLAVLTGELFF
TRBV7-9 CATPGQGLQETQYF
TRBV20-1 CSAREGTGSRYGYTF
TRBV12-5 CASGLGQGATGEQFF
TRBV15 CATSTRTGSGYGYTF
TRBV5-1 CASSNPGTSVETQYF
TRBV12-3/TRBV12-4 CASSLGGSDGYTF
TRBV7-3 CASSDRQGRGTQYF
TRBV5-1 CASSPGHYNEQFF
TRBV27 CASSFQGADEQFF
TRBV4-3 CASSQDGNGRGTQYF
TRBV27 CASSQRLGETQYF
TRBV25-1 CASSIAGNEQFF
TRBV10-3 CAIQALAGYSTDTQYF
TRBV7-9 CASTKDGGDTQYF
TRBV7-2 CASSLKGLQETQYF
TRBV4-2 CASSQRQGSPNIQYF
TRBV19 CASSTAYEQYF
TRBV11-3 CASSLAVYEQYF
TRBV3-1 CASSQASTDTQYF
TRBV12-5 CASGLVCCQEFGTADSGANVLTF
TRBV5-1 CASSVRTEALEQYF
TRBV7-6 CASSLRGHPQSGNTIYF
TRBV7-2 CASSPYNMGPNTGELFF
TRBV20-1 CSAEDHYEQYF
TRBV20-1 CSAPPHSGANVLTF
TRBV15 CATSRGAGLLYGYTF
TRBV19 CASSIVESGANVLTF
TRBV20-1 CSARGDRDYEQYF
TRBV6-2/TRBV6-3 CASSYALGLPLVAPQFF
TRBV20-1 CSSKWDFSGGAFF
TRBV12-3/TRBV12-4 CASSLRGQQETQYF
TRBV29-1 CSVLGGPGAHGELFF
TRBV27 CASSPMGGPETQYF
TRBV7-2 CASSRSSGGAEEQFF
TRBV13 CASSHTGGAYTEAFF
TRBV3-1 CASSPDSTGNVGNQPQHF
TRBV5-1 CASSLEGFQETQYF
TRBV18 CASSPTGTGLTEKLFF
TRBV12-3/TRBV12-4 CASGLRGASYNEQFF
TRBV2 CASSRRGMNTEAFF
TRBV6-5 CASSYGRTGRTGEQYF
TRBV30 CAWSEAGEKLFF
TRBV5-1 CASSIGQGSWDTQYF
TRBV2 CASTEEYGYTF
TRBV5-1 CASSLGTSNYGDTF
TRBV20-1 CSARTRANTEAFF
TRBV5-5 CASSLKSGANVLTF
TRBV2 CASTGDRVKETQYF
TRBV6-5 CASSYSSEGGLNEQFF
TRBV28 CASRSWATGVSYEQYF
TRBV12-3/TRBV12-4 CASSFSQNYGYTF